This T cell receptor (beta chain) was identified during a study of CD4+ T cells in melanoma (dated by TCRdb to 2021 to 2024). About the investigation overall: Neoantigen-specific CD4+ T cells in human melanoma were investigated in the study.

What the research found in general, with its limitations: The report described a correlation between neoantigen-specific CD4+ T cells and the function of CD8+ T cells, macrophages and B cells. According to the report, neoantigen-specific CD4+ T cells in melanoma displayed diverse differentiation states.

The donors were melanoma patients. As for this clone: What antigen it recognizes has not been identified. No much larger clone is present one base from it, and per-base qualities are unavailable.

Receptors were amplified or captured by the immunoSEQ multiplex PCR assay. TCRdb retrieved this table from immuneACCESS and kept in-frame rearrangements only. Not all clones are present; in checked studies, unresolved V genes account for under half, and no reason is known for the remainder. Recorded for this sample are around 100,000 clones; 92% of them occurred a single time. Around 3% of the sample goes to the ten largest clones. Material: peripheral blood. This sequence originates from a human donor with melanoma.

The DNA sequence follows: TGTGCCAGCACCCCGGGACTAGCGGGGGCTGAGCAGTTCTTC. Its amino acids are CASTPGLAGAEQFF. This receptor chain uses TRBV28 and TRBJ2-1, and TRBD2 matches 14 of the central bases. Based on the germline V gene, the CDR1 and CDR2 sequences are MDHEN and SYDVKM. There are 14 amino acids in the CDR3, from cysteine to phenylalanine inclusive. Only the CDR3 portion is preserved as DNA: 42 bases, with reading frame beginning at the first base. The V end gives up 7 bases and the J end 9 bases, leaving 5 bases in the junction not matched to a gene.